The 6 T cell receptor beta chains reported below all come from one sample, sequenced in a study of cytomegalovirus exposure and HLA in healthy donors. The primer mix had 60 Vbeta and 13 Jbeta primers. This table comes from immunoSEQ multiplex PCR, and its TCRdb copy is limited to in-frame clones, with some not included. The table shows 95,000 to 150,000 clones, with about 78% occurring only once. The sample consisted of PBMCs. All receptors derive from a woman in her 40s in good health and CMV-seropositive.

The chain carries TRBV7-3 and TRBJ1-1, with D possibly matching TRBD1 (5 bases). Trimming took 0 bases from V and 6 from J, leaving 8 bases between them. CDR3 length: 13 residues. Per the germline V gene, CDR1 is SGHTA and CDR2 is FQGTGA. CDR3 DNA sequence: TGTGCCAGCAGCTTAACGTGGGGCTCTGAAGCTTTCTTT. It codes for CASSLTWGSEAFF.

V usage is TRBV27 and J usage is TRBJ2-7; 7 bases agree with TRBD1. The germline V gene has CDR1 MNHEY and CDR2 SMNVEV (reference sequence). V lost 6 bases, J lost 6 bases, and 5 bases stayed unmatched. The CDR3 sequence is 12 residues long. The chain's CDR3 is CASRSTGAEQYF. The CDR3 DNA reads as TGTGCCAGCAGATCTACAGGGGCCGAGCAGTACTTC.

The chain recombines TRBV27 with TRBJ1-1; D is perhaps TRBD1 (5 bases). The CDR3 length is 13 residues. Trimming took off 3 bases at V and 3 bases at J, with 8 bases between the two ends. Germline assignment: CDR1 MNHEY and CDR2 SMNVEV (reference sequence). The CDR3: CASSFATDTEAFF. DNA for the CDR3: TGTGCCAGCAGTTTTGCGACAGACACTGAAGCTTTCTTT.

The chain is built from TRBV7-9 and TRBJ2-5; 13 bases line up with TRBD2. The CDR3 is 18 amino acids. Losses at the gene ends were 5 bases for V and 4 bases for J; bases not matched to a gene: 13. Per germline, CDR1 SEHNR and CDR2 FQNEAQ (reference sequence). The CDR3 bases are TGTGCCAGCAGCGGACGGACTAGCGGGGGCGGAGGAGGAGAGACCCAGTACTTC. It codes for CASSGRTSGGGGGETQYF.

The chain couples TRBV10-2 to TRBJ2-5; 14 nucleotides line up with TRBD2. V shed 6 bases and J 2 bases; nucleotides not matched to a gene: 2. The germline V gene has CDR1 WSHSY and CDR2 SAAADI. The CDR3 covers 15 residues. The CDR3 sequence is CASRGLAGVQETQYF. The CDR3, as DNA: TGCGCCAGCAGGGGACTAGCGGGGGTACAAGAGACCCAGTACTTC.

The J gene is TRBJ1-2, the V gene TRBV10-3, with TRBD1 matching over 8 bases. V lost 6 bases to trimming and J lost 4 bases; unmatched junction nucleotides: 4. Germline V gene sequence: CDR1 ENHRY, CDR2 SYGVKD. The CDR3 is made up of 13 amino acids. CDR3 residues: CAISSTGAYGYTF. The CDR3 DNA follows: TGTGCCATCAGCTCGACAGGGGCCTATGGCTACACCTTC.